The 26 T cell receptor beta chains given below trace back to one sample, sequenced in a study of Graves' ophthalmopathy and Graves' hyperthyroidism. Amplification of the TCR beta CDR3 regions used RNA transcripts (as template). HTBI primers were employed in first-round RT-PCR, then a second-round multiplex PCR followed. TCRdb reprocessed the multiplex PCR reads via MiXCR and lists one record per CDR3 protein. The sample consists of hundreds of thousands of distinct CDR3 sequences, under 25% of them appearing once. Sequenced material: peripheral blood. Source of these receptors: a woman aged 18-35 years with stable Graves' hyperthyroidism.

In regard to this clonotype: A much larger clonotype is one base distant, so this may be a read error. CDR3 coding DNA: TGTGCCAGTAAACCCACAGGGAGGACCGGGGAGCTGTTGTTT. Translating gives CASKPTGRTGELLF. The chain recombines TRBV6-1 with TRBJ2-2; either TRBD1 or TRBD2 may supply D (6 bases each). CDR3 size: 14 residues. Germline V gene sequence: CDR1 MNHNS, CDR2 SASEGT.

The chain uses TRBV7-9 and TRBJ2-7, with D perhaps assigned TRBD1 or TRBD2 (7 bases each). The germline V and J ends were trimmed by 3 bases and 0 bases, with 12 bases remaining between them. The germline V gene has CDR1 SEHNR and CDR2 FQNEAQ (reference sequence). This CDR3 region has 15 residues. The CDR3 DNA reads TGTGCCAGCAGCTTTCCCAGGGGGGGCTCCTACGAGCAGTACTTC. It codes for CASSFPRGGSYEQYF.

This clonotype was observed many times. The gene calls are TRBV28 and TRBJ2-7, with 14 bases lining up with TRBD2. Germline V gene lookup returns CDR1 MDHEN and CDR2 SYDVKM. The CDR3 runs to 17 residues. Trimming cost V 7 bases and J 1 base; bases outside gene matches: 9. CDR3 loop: CASNEGLAGGHSYEQYF. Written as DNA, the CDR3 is TGTGCCAGCAACGAAGGACTAGCGGGAGGTCATTCCTACGAGCAGTACTTC.

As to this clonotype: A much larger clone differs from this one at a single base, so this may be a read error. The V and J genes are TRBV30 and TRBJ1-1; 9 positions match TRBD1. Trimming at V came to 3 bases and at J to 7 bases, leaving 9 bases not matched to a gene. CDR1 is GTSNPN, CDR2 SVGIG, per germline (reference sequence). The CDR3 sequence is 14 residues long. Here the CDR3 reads CAWSRDRVDVEAFF. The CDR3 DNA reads TGTGCCTGGAGCCGGGACAGGGTTGATGTTGAAGCTTTCTTT.

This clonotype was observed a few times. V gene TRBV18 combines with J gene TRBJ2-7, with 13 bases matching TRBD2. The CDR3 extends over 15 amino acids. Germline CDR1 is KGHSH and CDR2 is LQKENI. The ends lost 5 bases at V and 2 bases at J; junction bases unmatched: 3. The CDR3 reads CASSRTSGSTYEQYF. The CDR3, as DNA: TGTGCCAGCTCAAGGACTAGCGGGAGTACCTACGAGCAGTACTTC.

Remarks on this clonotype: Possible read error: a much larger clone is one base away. CDR3 protein: CATSRDRAGETKYF. The CDR3, as DNA: TGTGCCACCAGCAGAGATCGGGCGGGAGAGACCAAGTACTTC. V is TRBV15 and J is TRBJ2-5; 7 nucleotides agree with TRBD2. The germline V gene encodes CDR1 LNHNV and CDR2 YYDKDF (reference sequence). The CDR3 is made up of 14 amino acids.

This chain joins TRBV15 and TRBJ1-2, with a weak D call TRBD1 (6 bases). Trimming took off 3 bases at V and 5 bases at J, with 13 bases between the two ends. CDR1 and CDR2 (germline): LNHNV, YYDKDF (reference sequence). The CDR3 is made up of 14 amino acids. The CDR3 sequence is CATSRQRTVYGYTF. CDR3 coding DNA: TGTGCCACCAGCAGGCAAAGGACAGTTTATGGCTACACCTTC.

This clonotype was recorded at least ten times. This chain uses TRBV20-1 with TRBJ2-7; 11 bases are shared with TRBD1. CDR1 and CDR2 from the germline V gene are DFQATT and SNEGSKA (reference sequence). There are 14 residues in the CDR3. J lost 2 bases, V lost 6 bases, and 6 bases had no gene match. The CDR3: CSARLGQGAYEQYF. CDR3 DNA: TGCAGTGCCAGACTGGGACAGGGGGCCTACGAGCAGTACTTC.

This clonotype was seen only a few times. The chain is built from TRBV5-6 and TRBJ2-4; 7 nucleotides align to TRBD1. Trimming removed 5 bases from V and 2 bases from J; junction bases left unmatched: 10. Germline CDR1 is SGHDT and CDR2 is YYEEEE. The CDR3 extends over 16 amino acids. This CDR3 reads CASSFYRGETKNIQYF. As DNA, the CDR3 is TGTGCCAGCAGTTTCTACAGGGGAGAAACCAAAAACATTCAGTACTTC.

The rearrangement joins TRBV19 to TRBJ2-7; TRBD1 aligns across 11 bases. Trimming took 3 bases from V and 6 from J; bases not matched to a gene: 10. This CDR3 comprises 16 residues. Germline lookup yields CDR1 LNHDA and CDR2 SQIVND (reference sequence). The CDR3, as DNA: TGTGCCAGTAGTATGGGTACCGGACAGGGGGCAGGCGAGCAGTACTTC. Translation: CASSMGTGQGAGEQYF.

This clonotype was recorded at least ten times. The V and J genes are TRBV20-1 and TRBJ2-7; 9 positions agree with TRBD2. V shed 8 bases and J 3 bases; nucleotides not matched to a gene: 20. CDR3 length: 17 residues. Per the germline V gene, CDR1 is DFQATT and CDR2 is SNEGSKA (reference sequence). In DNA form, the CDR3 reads TGCAGTCCGAAGAGCGGGAGGACCATCGGCTGGAACTACGAGCAGTACTTC. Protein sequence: CSPKSGRTIGWNYEQYF.

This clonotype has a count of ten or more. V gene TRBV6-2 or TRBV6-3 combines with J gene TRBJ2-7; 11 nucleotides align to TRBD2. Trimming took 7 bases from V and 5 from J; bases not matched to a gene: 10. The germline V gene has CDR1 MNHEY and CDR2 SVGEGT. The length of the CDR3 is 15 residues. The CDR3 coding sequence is TGTGCCAGCACCCCTACTAGCGGGAGTTACCACGAGCAGTACTTC. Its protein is CASTPTSGSYHEQYF.

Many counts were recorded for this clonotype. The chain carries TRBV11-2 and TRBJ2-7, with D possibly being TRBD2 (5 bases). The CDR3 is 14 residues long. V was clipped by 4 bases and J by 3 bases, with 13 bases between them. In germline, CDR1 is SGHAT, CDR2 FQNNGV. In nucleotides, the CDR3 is TGTGCCAGCAGCTCTATAACTAGGGTCTACGAGCAGTACTTC. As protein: CASSSITRVYEQYF.

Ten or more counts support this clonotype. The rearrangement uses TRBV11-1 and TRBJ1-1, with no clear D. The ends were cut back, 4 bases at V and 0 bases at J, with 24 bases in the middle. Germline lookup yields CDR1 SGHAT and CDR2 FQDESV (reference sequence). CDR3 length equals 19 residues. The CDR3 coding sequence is TGTGCCAGCAGCTCCCCCCCAGGTCAGTTGTGGCAGATGAACACTGAAGCTTTCTTT. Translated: CASSSPPGQLWQMNTEAFF.

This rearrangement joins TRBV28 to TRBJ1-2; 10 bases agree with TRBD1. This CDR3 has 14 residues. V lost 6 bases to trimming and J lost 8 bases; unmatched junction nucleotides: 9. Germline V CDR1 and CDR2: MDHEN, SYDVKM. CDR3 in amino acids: CASSPGTGAEGYTF. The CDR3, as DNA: TGTGCCAGCAGCCCTGGGACAGGGGCAGAAGGCTACACCTTC.

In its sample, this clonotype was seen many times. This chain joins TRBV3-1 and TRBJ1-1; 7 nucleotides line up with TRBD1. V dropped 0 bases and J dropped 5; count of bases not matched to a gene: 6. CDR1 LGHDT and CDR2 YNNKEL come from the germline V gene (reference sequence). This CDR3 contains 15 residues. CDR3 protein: CASSQDLSRGTEAFF. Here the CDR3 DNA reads TGTGCCAGCAGCCAAGATCTGTCCAGGGGGACTGAAGCTTTCTTT. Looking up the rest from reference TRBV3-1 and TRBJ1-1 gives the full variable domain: DTAVSQTPKYLVTQMGNDKSIKCEQNLGHDTMYWYKQDSKKFLKIMFSYNNKELIINETVPNRFSPKSPDKAHLNLHINSLELGDSAVYFCASSQDLSRGTEAFFGQGTRLTVV.

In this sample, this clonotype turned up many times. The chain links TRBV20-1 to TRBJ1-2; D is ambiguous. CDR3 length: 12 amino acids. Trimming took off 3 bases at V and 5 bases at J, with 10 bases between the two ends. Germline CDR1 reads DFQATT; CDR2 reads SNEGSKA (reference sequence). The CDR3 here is CSARDLGYGYTF. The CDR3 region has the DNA TGCAGTGCTAGGGACCTAGGGTATGGCTACACCTTC.

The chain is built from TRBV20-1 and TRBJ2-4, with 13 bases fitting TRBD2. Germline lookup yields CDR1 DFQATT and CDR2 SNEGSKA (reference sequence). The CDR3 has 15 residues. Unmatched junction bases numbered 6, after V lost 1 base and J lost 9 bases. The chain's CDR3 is CSARGVGTSGTIQYF. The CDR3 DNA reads TGCAGTGCTAGAGGGGTAGGGACTAGCGGGACCATTCAGTACTTC.

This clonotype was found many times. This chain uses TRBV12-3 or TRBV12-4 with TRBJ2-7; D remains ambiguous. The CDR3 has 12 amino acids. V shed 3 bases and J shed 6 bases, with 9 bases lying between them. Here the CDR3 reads CASSFGSGEQYF. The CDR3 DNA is TGTGCCAGCAGTTTCGGGTCTGGCGAGCAGTACTTC.

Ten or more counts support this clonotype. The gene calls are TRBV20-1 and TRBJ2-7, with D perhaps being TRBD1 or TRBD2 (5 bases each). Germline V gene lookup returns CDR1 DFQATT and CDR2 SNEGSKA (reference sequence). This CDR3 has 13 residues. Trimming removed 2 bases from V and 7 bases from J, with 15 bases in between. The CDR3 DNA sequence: TGCAGTGCTAGACCCCATCAGGGCGGGGAGCAGTACTTC. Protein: CSARPHQGGEQYF.

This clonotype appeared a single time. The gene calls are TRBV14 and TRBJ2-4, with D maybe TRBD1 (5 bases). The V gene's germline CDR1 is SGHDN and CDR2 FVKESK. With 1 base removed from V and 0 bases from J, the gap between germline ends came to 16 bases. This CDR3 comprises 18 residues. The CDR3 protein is CASSQASGRQLAKNIQYF. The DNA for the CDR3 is TGTGCCAGCAGCCAAGCCTCAGGCAGACAGCTAGCCAAAAACATTCAGTACTTC.

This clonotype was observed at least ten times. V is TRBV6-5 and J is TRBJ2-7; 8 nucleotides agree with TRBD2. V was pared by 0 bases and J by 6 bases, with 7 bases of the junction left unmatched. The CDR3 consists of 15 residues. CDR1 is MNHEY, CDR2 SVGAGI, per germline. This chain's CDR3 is CASSYSLGLAVEQYF. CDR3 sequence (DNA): TGTGCCAGCAGTTACTCACTAGGACTAGCCGTCGAGCAGTACTTC.

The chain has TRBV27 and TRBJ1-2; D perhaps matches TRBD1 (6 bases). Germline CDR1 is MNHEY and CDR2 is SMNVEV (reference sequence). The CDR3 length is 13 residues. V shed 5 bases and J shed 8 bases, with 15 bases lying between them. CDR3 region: CASSPRGGGGYTF. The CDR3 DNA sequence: TGTGCCAGCAGTCCCCGAGGGGGAGGCGGCTACACCTTC.

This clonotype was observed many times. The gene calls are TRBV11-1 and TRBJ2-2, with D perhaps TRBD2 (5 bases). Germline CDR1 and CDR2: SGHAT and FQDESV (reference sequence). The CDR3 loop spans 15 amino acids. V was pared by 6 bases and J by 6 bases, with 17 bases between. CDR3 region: CASRRRPGSAGELFF. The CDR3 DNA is TGTGCCAGCAGACGGAGACCTGGGAGTGCCGGGGAGCTGTTTTTT.

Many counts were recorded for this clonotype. For the CDR3, the DNA is TGTGCCAGCAGCTTACGGGCGGGAGGGCTGTACGAGCAGTACTTC. It specifies CASSLRAGGLYEQYF. The genes are TRBV7-2 and TRBJ2-7; 9 bases line up with TRBD2. Germline CDR1 reads SGHTA; CDR2 reads FQGNSA. The CDR3 is 15 amino acids. V was clipped by 2 bases and J by 4 bases; unmatched bases: 6.

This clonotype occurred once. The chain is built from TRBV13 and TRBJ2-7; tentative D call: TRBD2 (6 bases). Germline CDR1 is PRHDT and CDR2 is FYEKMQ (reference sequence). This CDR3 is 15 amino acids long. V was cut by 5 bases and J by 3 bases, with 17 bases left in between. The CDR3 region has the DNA TGTGCCAGCAGCCCCGCCGGGACTCGCGGCTACGAGCAGTACTTC. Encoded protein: CASSPAGTRGYEQYF.